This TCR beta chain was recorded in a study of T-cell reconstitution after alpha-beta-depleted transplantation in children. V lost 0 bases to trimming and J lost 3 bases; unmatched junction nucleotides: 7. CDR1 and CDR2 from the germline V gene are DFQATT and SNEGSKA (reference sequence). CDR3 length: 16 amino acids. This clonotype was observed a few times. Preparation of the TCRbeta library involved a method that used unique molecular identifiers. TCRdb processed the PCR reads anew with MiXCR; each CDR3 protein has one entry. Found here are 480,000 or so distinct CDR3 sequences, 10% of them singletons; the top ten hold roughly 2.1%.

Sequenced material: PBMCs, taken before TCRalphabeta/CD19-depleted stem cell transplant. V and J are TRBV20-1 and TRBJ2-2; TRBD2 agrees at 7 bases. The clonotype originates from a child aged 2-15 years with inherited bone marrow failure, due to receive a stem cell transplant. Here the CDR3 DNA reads TGCAGTGCTAGAGAGTATCGGACTAGGTACACCGGGGAGCTGTTTTTT. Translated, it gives CSAREYRTRYTGELFF.